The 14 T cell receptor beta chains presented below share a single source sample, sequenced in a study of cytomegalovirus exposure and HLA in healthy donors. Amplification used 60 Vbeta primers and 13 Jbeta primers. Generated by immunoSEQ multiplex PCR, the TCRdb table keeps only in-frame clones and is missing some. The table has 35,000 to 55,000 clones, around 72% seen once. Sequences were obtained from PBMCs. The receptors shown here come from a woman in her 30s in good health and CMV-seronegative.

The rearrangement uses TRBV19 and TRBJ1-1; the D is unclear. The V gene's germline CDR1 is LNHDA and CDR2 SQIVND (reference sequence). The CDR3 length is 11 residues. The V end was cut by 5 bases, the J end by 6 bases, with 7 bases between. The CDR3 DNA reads TGTGCCAGTAGTGGCGGGCCTGAAGCTTTCTTT. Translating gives CASSGGPEAFF.

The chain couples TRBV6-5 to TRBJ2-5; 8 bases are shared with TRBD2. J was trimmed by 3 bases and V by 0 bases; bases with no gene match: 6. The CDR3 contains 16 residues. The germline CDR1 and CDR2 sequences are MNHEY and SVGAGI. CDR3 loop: CASSYSMGAGEETQYF. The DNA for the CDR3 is TGTGCCAGCAGTTACTCGATGGGAGCGGGGGAAGAGACCCAGTACTTC.

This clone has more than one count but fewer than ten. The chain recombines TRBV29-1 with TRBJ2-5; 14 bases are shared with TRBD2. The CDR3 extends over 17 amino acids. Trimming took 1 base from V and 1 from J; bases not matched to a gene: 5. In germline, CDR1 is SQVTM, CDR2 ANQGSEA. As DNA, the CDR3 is TGCAGCGTTGAAGGCGGGGGACTAGCGGGAGTCCAAGAGACCCAGTACTTC. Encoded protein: CSVEGGGLAGVQETQYF.

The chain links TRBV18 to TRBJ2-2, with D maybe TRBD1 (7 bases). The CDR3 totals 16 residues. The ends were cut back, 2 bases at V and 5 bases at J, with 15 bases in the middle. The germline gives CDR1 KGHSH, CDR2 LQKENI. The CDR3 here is CASSPDAEGATGELFF. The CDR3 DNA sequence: TGTGCCAGCTCACCAGATGCGGAGGGGGCGACCGGGGAGCTGTTTTTT.

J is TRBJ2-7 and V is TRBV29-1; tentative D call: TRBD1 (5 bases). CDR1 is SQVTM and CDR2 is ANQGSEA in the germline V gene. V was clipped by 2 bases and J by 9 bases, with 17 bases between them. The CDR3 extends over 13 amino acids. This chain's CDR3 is CSVESARAQAQYF. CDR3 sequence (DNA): TGCAGCGTTGAATCGGCCAGGGCACAGGCGCAGTACTTC.

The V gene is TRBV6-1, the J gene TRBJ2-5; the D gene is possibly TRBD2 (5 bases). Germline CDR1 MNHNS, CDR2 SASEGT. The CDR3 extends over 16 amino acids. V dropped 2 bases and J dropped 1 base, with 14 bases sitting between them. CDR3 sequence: CASSERVLDPQETQYF. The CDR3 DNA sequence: TGTGCCAGCAGTGAACGGGTACTAGATCCCCAAGAGACCCAGTACTTC.

Here the CDR3 reads CASSIWRNTIYF. In DNA form, the CDR3 reads TGTGCCAGTAGTATATGGCGAAACACCATATATTTT. The J gene is TRBJ1-3, the V gene TRBV19; D unclear. Germline lookup yields CDR1 LNHDA and CDR2 SQIVND (reference sequence). The CDR3 is 12 residues long. Trimming took off 2 bases at V and 5 bases at J, with 4 bases between the two ends.

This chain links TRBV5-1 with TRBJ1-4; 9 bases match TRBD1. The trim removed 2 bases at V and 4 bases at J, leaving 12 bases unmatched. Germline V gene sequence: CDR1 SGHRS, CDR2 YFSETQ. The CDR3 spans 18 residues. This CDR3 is CASSFGGQGRGGNEKLFF. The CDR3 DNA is TGCGCCAGCAGCTTCGGTGGACAGGGGAGGGGGGGTAATGAAAAACTGTTTTTT. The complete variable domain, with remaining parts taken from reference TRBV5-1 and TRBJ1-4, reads KAGVTQTPRYLIKTRGQQVTLSCSPISGHRSVSWYQQTPGQGLQFLFEYFSETQRNKGNFPGRFSGRQFSNSRSEMNVSTLELGDSALYLCASSFGGQGRGGNEKLFFGSGTQLSVL.

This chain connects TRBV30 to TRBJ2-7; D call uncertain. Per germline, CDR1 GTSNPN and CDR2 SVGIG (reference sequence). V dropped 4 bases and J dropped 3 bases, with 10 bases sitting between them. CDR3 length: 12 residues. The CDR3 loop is CAWISGRYEQYF. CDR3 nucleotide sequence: TGTGCCTGGATATCTGGGCGCTACGAGCAGTACTTC.

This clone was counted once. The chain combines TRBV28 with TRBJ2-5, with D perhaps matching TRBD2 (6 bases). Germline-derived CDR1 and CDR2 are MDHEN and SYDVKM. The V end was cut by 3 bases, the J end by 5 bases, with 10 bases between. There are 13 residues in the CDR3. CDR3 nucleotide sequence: TGTGCCAGCAGTTTGGAGGGGCTCGAGACCCAGTACTTC. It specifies CASSLEGLETQYF.

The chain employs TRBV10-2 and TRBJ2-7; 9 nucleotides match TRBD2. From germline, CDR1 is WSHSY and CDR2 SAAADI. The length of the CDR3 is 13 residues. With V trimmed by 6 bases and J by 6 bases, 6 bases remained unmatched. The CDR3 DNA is TGCGCCAGCAGAATAGCGGGAGCCTCCGAGCAGTACTTC. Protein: CASRIAGASEQYF.

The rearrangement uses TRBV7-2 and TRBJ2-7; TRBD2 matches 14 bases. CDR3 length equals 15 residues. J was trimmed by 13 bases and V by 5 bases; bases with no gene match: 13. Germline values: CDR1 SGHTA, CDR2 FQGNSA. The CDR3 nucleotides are TGTGCCAGCAGCCTAACCCGGACTAGCGGGGGGTACCCTTACTTC. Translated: CASSLTRTSGGYPYF.

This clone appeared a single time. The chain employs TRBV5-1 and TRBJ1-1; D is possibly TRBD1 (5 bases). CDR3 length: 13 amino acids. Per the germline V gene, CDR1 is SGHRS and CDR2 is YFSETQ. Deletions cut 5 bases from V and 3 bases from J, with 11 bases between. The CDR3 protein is CASSLNRHTEAFF. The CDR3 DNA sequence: TGCGCCAGCAGTCTGAACAGGCACACTGAAGCTTTCTTT.

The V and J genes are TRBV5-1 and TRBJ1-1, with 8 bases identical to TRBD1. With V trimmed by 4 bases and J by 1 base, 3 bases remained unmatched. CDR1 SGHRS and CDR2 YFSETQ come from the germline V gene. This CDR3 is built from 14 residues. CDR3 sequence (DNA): TGCGCCAGCAGCGAAGGACAGGGGAACACTGAAGCTTTCTTT. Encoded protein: CASSEGQGNTEAFF.